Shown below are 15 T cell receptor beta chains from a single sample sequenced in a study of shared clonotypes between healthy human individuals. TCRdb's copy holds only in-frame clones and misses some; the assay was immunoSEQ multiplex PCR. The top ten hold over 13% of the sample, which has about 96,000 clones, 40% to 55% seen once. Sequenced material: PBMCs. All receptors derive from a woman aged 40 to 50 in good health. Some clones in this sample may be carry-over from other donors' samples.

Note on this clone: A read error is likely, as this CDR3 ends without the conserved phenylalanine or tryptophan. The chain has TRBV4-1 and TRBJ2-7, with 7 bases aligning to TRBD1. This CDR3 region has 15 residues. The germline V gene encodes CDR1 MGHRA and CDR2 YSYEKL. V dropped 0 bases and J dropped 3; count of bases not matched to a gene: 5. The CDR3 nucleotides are TGCGCCAGCAGCCAAGATTACAGGGGTCTCTACGAGCAGTACCTC. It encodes CASSQDYRGLYEQYL.

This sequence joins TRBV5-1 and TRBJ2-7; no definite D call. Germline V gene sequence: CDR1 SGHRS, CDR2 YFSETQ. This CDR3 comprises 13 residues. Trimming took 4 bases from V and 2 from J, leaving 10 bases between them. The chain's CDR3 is CASSPGPPYEQYF. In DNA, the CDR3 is TGCGCCAGCAGCCCAGGACCCCCCTACGAGCAGTACTTC.

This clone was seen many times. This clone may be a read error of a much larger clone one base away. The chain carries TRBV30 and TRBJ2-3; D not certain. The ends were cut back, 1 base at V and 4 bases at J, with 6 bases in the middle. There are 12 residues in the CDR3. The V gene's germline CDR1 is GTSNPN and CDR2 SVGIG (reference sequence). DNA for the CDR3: TGTGCCTGGAGTGCCTCGTCAGATACGCAGTATTTT. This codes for CAWSASSDTQYF. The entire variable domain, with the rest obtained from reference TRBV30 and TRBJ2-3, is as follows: SQTIHQWPATLVQPVGSPLSLECTVEGTSNPNLYWYRQAAGRGLQLLFYSVGIGQISSEVPQNLSASRPQDRQFILSSKKLLLSDSGFYLCAWSASSDTQYFGPGTRLTVL.

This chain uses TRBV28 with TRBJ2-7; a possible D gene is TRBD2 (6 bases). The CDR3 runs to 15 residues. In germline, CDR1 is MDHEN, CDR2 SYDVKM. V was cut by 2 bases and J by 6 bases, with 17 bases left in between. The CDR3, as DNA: TGTGCCAGCAGTTTAGGGTGGGAGAAAGCGGGCGAGCAGTACTTC. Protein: CASSLGWEKAGEQYF.

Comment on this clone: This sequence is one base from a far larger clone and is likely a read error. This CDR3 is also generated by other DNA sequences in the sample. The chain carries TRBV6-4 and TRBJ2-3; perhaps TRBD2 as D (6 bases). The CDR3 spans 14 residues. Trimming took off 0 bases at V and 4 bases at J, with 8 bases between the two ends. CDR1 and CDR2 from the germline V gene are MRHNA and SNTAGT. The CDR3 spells CASSDSTGADTQYF. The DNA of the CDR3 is TGTGCCAGCAGTGACTCGACGGGGGCAGATACGCAGTATTTT.

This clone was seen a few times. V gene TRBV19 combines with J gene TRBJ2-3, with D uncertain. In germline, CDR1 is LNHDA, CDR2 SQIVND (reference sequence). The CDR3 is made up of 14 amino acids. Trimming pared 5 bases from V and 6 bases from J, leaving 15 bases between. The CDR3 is CASSVGTPKDTQYF. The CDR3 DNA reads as TGTGCCAGTAGTGTAGGAACTCCTAAGGATACGCAGTATTTT.

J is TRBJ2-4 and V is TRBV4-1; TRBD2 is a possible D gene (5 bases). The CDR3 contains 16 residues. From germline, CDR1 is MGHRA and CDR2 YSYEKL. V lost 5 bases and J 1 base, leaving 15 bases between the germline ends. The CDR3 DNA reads TGCGCCAGCAGCTACCCGGCAGCGGAGGCCAAAAACATTCAGTACTTC. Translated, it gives CASSYPAAEAKNIQYF.

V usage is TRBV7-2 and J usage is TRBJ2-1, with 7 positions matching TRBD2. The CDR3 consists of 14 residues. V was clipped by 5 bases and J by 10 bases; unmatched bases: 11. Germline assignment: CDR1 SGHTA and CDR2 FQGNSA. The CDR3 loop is CASSLGTTLTEQFF. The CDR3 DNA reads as TGTGCCAGCAGCCTGGGGACTACCTTAACAGAGCAGTTCTTC.

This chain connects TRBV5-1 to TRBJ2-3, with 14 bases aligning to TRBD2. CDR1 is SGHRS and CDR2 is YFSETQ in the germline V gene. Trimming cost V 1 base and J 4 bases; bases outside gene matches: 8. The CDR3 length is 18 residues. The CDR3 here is CASSLSGLAGAWADTQYF. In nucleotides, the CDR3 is TGCGCCAGCAGCTTGTCGGGACTAGCGGGAGCTTGGGCAGATACGCAGTATTTT.

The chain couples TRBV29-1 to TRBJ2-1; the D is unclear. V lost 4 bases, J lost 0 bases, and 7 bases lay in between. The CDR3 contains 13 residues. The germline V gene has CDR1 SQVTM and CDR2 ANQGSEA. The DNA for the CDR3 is TGCAGCGTTGCTACCCTCTCCTACAATGAGCAGTTCTTC. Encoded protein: CSVATLSYNEQFF.

The CDR3 coding sequence is TGCGCCAGCAGCCCGACAGGGGTTCGGACTAATGAAAAACTGTTTTTT. This gives the protein CASSPTGVRTNEKLFF. This chain links TRBV4-1 with TRBJ1-4; 8 bases map to TRBD1. Unmatched junction bases numbered 6, after V lost 4 bases and J lost 2 bases. Germline CDR1 and CDR2: MGHRA and YSYEKL. This CDR3 is 16 amino acids long.

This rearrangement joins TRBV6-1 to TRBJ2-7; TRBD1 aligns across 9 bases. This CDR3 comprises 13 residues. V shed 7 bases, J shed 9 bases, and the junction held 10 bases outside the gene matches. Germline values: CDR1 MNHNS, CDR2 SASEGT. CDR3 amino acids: CASTPGDRVVQYF. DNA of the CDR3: TGTGCCAGCACTCCCGGGGACAGGGTAGTGCAGTACTTC.

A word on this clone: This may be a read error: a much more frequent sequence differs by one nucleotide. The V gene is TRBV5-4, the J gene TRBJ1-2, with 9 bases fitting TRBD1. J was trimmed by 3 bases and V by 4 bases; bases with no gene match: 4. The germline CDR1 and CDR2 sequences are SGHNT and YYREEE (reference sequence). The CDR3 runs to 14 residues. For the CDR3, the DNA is TGTGCCAGCAGCCCCGACAGGGGGGACTATGGCTACACCTTC. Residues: CASSPDRGDYGYTF.

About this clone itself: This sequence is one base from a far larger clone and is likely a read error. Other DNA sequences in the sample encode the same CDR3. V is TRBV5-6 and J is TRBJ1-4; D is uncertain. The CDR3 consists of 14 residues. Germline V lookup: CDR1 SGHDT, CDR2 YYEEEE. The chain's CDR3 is CASSLEHHNEKLFF. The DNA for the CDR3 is TGTGCCAGCAGCTTGGAACACCATAATGAAAAGCTGTTTTTT.

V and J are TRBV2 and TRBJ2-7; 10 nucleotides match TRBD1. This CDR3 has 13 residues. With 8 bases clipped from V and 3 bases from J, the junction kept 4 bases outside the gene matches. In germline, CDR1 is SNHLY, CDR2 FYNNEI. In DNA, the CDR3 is TGTGCCAGCTTCCGGGACAGGGGCTACGAGCAGTACTTC. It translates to CASFRDRGYEQYF.